This entry describes one T cell receptor (beta chain). The participants were between about 18 and 90 years old and came from under 25 US areas. Clinical history reported by participants formed the basis on which cohorts were assigned. This record comes from a study of blood T cell repertoires in COVID-19. Study background: Sites across the United States, Italy and Spain contributed samples from acute and convalescent COVID-19. The cDNA or gDNA used as material had been derived from T cells, B-cell-depleted T cells, or PBMCs.

The table came from immunoSEQ multiplex PCR; TCRdb's copy has only in-frame clones and leaves some out. The sample has about 370,000 clones; over 75% are singletons. The sequencing sample was made of PBMCs or T cells enriched from blood (not recorded which). The TCR originated in a man younger than 35 who had recovered from COVID-19.

The CDR3 loop is CASSAAGLAGGYRYF. CDR3 bases: TGTGCCAGCAGCGCCGCGGGACTAGCGGGGGGTTATCGGTATTTT. The chain carries TRBV7-9 and TRBJ2-3; 15 bases are a match to TRBD2. The CDR3 runs 15 residues. Germline values: CDR1 SEHNR, CDR2 FQNEAQ (reference sequence). The J segment lost 14 bases and the V segment lost 5 bases, leaving 11 bases of the junction unmatched.